A selection of T cell receptor beta chains follows, all from one sample in a study of Graves' ophthalmopathy and Graves' hyperthyroidism. TCRdb re-analysed the multiplex PCR reads in MiXCR, keeping a single row per CDR3 protein. Of roughly 400,000 distinct CDR3 sequences in the sample, 15% to 20% are singletons; the top ten hold more than 1.5%. Material for sequencing was peripheral blood. Source of these receptors: a woman between 18 and 29 years old with Graves' ophthalmopathy. The CDR3 runs from the conserved cysteine through the conserved F or W. The order of the fields is clone size, J gene, D gene, V gene, CDR3 protein, CDR3 DNA. A D gene is named only where the DNA matches it firmly. Only part of the rows carry a size: once, few, many, or a class if the clone is expanded.

>many|TRBJ2-7|NA|TRBV6-1
CASTPGPAYEQYF
TGTGCCAGCACCCCCGGACCTGCCTACGAGCAGTACTTC
>many|TRBJ1-1|NA|TRBV18
CASSLKQAVVNTEAFF
TGTGCCAGCTCACTAAAACAGGCCGTGGTCAACACTGAAGCTTTCTTT
>many|TRBJ1-1|NA|TRBV7-2
CASSSPGRFAEAFF
TGTGCCAGCAGCTCCCCCGGGAGGTTCGCTGAAGCTTTCTTT
>many|TRBJ1-5|TRBD1|TRBV12-3/TRBV12-4
CASSKTGHNQPQHF
TGTGCCAGCAGTAAGACAGGGCACAATCAGCCCCAGCATTTT
>many|TRBJ1-2|NA|TRBV11-2
CASSLSIKNYGYTF
TGTGCCAGCAGCTTATCAATAAAGAACTATGGCTACACCTTC
>many|TRBJ2-5|NA|TRBV15
CATLGAWTHGPSRETQYF
TGTGCCACCCTAGGAGCCTGGACCCACGGCCCCTCCAGGGAGACCCAGTACTTC
>many|TRBJ2-7|NA|TRBV5-1
CASRDQGGKGAYEQYF
TGCGCCAGCCGAGACCAGGGGGGAAAGGGAGCCTACGAGCAGTACTTC
>many|TRBJ2-2|TRBD2|TRBV5-4
CASSSRLAGQGGELFF
TGTGCCAGCAGCAGTCGACTAGCGGGGCAAGGCGGGGAGCTGTTTTTT
>many|TRBJ2-7|NA|TRBV27
CASSLAVGPYEQYF
TGTGCCAGCAGTTTGGCGGTGGGTCCCTACGAGCAGTACTTC
>NA|TRBJ2-7|NA|TRBV7-2
CASSPPPGVTLEQYF
TGTGCCAGCAGCCCCCCACCGGGAGTGACCCTCGAGCAGTACTTC
>many|TRBJ1-1|NA|TRBV6-2/TRBV6-3
CASSSDGSEAFF
TGTGCCAGCAGTTCAGACGGTTCTGAAGCTTTCTTT
>many|TRBJ2-1|NA|TRBV14
CASSLNSGKSYNEQFF
TGTGCCAGCAGCCTAAATAGCGGTAAATCCTACAATGAGCAGTTCTTC
>NA|TRBJ2-5|NA|TRBV28
CASCIGSLEGETQYF
TGTGCCAGCTGTATCGGGTCCCTTGAGGGGGAGACCCAGTACTTC
>many|TRBJ1-2|TRBD1|TRBV6-1
CASSAKTGGDYGYTF
TGTGCCAGCAGTGCCAAGACAGGGGGCGACTATGGCTACACCTTC
>many|TRBJ1-3|NA|TRBV10-1
CASSRDTGNTIYF
TGCGCCAGCAGTCGGGACACTGGAAACACCATATATTTT
>many|TRBJ2-7|NA|TRBV12-3/TRBV12-4
CASSLDVSYEQYF
TGTGCCAGCAGTTTGGACGTCTCCTACGAGCAGTACTTC
>NA|TRBJ2-5|NA|TRBV11-3
CASSPKGRETQYF
TGTGCCAGCAGCCCAAAAGGCCGAGAGACCCAGTACTTC
>NA|TRBJ1-2|TRBD1|TRBV12-3/TRBV12-4
CASRRQGDYGYTF
TGTGCCAGCAGGCGACAGGGAGACTATGGCTACACCTTC
>NA|TRBJ2-7|TRBD1|TRBV6-1
CASRGQGFFYEQYF
TGTGCCAGCAGGGGACAGGGGTTTTTCTACGAGCAGTACTTC
>many|TRBJ1-3|NA|TRBV15
CATSRERGGGHPGNTIYF
TGTGCCACCAGCAGAGAGAGGGGAGGAGGTCATCCTGGAAACACCATATATTTT
>many|TRBJ1-1|NA|TRBV6-2/TRBV6-3
CASRGTVNTEAFF
TGTGCCAGCAGGGGGACTGTGAACACTGAAGCTTTCTTT
>many|TRBJ1-3|NA|TRBV7-6
CASSLVDGGGNTIYF
TGTGCCAGCAGCTTGGTGGACGGCGGGGGAAACACCATATATTTT
>many|TRBJ1-1|NA|TRBV6-1
CASKLGVKSEAFF
TGTGCCAGCAAACTTGGGGTTAAATCTGAAGCTTTCTTT
>many|TRBJ1-5|NA|TRBV30
CAWSGDNNQPQHF
TGTGCCTGGAGTGGGGACAACAATCAGCCCCAGCATTTT
>NA|TRBJ2-2|TRBD2|TRBV24-1
CATSDFAGVLFF
TGTGCCACCAGTGATTTCGCGGGAGTCCTGTTTTTT
>many|TRBJ2-7|TRBD2|TRBV6-2/TRBV6-3
CASSYPGLAGVRSSYEQYF
TGTGCCAGCAGTTACCCAGGACTAGCGGGAGTTCGTAGCTCCTACGAGCAGTACTTC
>NA|TRBJ1-1|TRBD1|TRBV2
CASRAGQEYEAFF
TGTGCCAGCAGGGCCGGACAGGAATATGAAGCTTTCTTT
>many|TRBJ2-5|NA|TRBV20-1
CSASPTGGAYQEAQYF
TGCAGTGCTAGCCCCACCGGCGGAGCGTACCAAGAGGCCCAGTACTTC
>once|TRBJ1-2|NA|TRBV6-1
CASKGIYGYTF
TGTGCCAGCAAGGGTATTTATGGCTACACCTTC
>NA|TRBJ1-2|NA|TRBV30
CAWSGAGPHYGYTF
TGTGCCTGGAGTGGTGCAGGGCCACACTATGGCTACACCTTC
>many|TRBJ1-1|NA|TRBV11-1
CASSLSQGRGDTEAFF
TGTGCCAGCAGCTTATCACAGGGAAGAGGGGACACTGAAGCTTTCTTT
>many|TRBJ1-1|NA|TRBV10-3
CAISDSLGGNTEAFF
TGTGCCATCAGTGACTCTTTGGGGGGGAACACTGAAGCTTTCTTT
>NA|TRBJ2-1|NA|TRBV20-1
CSAKAAGFGEQFF
TGCAGTGCTAAGGCCGCAGGGTTCGGAGAGCAGTTCTTC
>once|TRBJ1-6|TRBD1|TRBV27
CASSSGQVTNSPLHF
TGTGCCAGCAGTTCCGGACAGGTTACTAATTCACCCCTCCACTTT
>many|TRBJ1-1|NA|TRBV4-1
CASSQGPTTEAFF
TGCGCCAGCAGCCAAGGACCGACCACTGAAGCTTTCTTT
>many|TRBJ1-2|NA|TRBV4-1
CASSRDYNYGYTF
TGCGCCAGCAGCCGCGATTATAACTATGGCTACACCTTC
>many|TRBJ2-5|TRBD2|TRBV6-7
CASSPVKYRPELAGGPEVETQYF
TGTGCCAGCAGTCCCGTAAAATATAGGCCGGAACTAGCGGGAGGGCCGGAGGTAGAGACCCAGTACTTC
>NA|TRBJ1-1|NA|TRBV7-8
CASSSTSSGDTEAFF
TGTGCCAGCAGCTCAACAAGCTCGGGGGACACTGAAGCTTTCTTT
>many|TRBJ2-7|TRBD2|TRBV14
CASSHRGGGGADEQYF
TGTGCCAGCAGCCACCGAGGGGGCGGGGGGGCCGACGAGCAGTACTTC
>many|TRBJ1-5|NA|TRBV7-8
CASSLVRQNPQPQHF
TGTGCCAGCAGCTTAGTGCGCCAGAACCCTCAGCCCCAGCATTTT
>many|TRBJ2-7|NA|TRBV6-2/TRBV6-3
CASSQTKTPSREQYF
TGTGCCAGCAGCCAAACTAAGACCCCCTCACGCGAGCAGTACTTC
>few|TRBJ1-2|NA|TRBV12-3/TRBV12-4
CASRRGSGDGYTF
TGTGCCAGCAGAAGGGGATCCGGAGACGGCTACACCTTC
>many|TRBJ1-1|NA|TRBV29-1
CSVDSMGTEAFF
TGCAGCGTCGACAGCATGGGCACTGAAGCTTTCTTT
>many|TRBJ2-7|NA|TRBV12-3/TRBV12-4
CASSPPGTRNYEQYF
TGTGCCAGCAGTCCCCCGGGGACGAGGAATTACGAGCAGTACTTC
>many|TRBJ2-2|NA|TRBV7-6
CASSLEGNTGELFF
TGTGCCAGCAGCTTGGAGGGGAACACCGGGGAGCTGTTTTTT
>many|TRBJ2-7|TRBD1|TRBV4-3
CASSRDSANSEQYF
TGCGCCAGCAGTCGGGACAGCGCCAACTCTGAGCAGTACTTC
>many|TRBJ1-5|NA|TRBV6-2/TRBV6-3
CASSFTSRRTHNQPQHF
TGTGCCAGCAGTTTTACCTCGCGCAGGACCCACAATCAGCCCCAGCATTTT
>many|TRBJ2-2|NA|TRBV6-2/TRBV6-3
CASSYGSGDGAGELFF
TGTGCCAGCAGTTACGGTTCCGGGGATGGCGCCGGGGAGCTGTTTTTT
>many|TRBJ2-4|TRBD1|TRBV28
CASSFGTGVAKNIQYF
TGTGCCAGCAGTTTCGGGACAGGGGTAGCCAAAAACATTCAGTACTTC
>many|TRBJ2-2|NA|TRBV15
CATSRTPSGELFF
TGTGCCACCAGCAGAACCCCTTCCGGGGAGCTGTTTTTT
>many|TRBJ1-2|NA|TRBV28
CASSFNIFRGRANYGYTF
TGTGCCAGCAGTTTTAACATTTTTCGGGGAAGGGCTAACTATGGCTACACCTTC